This is a list of T cell receptor beta chains from one sample in a study of T-cell memory formation after mild COVID-19. TCRdb called the 5' RACE reads again in MiXCR, with one record for every CDR3 protein. The table lists approximately 390,000 distinct CDR3 sequences, about 17% of them singletons. The sample consisted of PBMCs or a T cell subset sorted from them (not recorded which). These TCRs come from a man between 18 and 29 years old who had mild COVID-19 (a few samples of this study predate the infection). Cell type and time point are not known. The CDR3 runs from the conserved cysteine through the conserved F or W. D genes are given only for firm matches. The size field is filled for only some rows; it gives once, few, many or a size class.

>NA|TRBV6-5|NA|TRBJ2-7
TGTGCCAGCAGTTACTCCCGGCGGCCCTACGAGCAGTACTTC
CASSYSRRPYEQYF
>NA|TRBV20-1|few|TRBJ2-5
TGCAGTCTCAACCCCCAAGAGACCCAGTACTTC
CSLNPQETQYF
>TRBD2|TRBV12-3/TRBV12-4|few|TRBJ2-3
TGTGCCAGCAGTCCAATCGGGGGGGAAGGAGATACGCAGTATTTT
CASSPIGGEGDTQYF
>TRBD1|TRBV4-1|NA|TRBJ1-6
TGCGCCAGCCGGAGGGGACAGGACAATTCACCCCTCCACTTT
CASRRGQDNSPLHF
>NA|TRBV19|NA|TRBJ2-3
TGTGCCACTGATGGGGTAGAGGGTACAGATACGCAGTATTTT
CATDGVEGTDTQYF
>TRBD2|TRBV6-2/TRBV6-3|few|TRBJ2-7
TGTGCCAGCAGCTTAGCGGGTTCCGCCTACGAGCAGTACTTC
CASSLAGSAYEQYF
>TRBD2|TRBV18|few|TRBJ2-5
TGTGCCAGCTCACCGTGGCGGGGGGATAAGAACTTCGGGACCCAGTACTTC
CASSPWRGDKNFGTQYF
>TRBD2|TRBV6-2/TRBV6-3|NA|TRBJ2-1
TGTGCCAGCAGACCGCTAGCGGGGGGGCCCCAGGGTAATGAGCAGTTCTTC
CASRPLAGGPQGNEQFF
>NA|TRBV4-3|few|TRBJ2-7
TGCGCCAGCAGCCAAGCGAGACGGGGGGCCGTCGAGCAGTACTTC
CASSQARRGAVEQYF
>TRBD1|TRBV6-5|few|TRBJ1-4
TGTGCCAGCAGAAAAGACAGGGTATCTGAAAAACTGTTTTTT
CASRKDRVSEKLFF
>NA|TRBV29-1|few|TRBJ2-7
TGCAGCGACGAGACCGGCAAGATCTCCTACGAGCAGTACTTC
CSDETGKISYEQYF
>NA|TRBV5-1|NA|TRBJ1-1
TGCGCCAGCAGCCTACCAGGGATGAACACTGAAGCTTTCTTT
CASSLPGMNTEAFF
>TRBD1|TRBV7-9|few|TRBJ1-3
TGTGCCAGCAGCTCGTCCGGGACAGCTATCTCTGGAAACACCATATATTTT
CASSSSGTAISGNTIYF
>NA|TRBV7-2|NA|TRBJ2-5
TGTGCCAGCAGCTCGACCCCCTGGCGGGAGACCCAGTACTTC
CASSSTPWRETQYF
>NA|TRBV7-2|few|TRBJ2-1
TGTGCCAGCAGCCCTACATTCCGGGACAATGAGCAGTTCTTC
CASSPTFRDNEQFF
>NA|TRBV20-1|NA|TRBJ2-3
TGCAGTGCTGCGGGGACCTACACAGATACGCAGTATTTT
CSAAGTYTDTQYF
>TRBD2|TRBV7-2|few|TRBJ2-1
TGTGCCAGCAGCGGCCAGCGGGGCCATTCCTACAATGAGCAGTTCTTC
CASSGQRGHSYNEQFF
>TRBD2|TRBV4-2|NA|TRBJ2-1
TGTGCCAGCAGCCAAGAGTTAGGACTAGCGGGGAGCTCCTACAATGAGCAGTTCTTC
CASSQELGLAGSSYNEQFF
>NA|TRBV11-2|NA|TRBJ1-4
TGTGCCAGCAGCTTATTCGTGGCAGGCAATGAAAAACTGTTTTTT
CASSLFVAGNEKLFF
>TRBD1|TRBV29-1|NA|TRBJ1-1
TGCAGCGTCGTGGGACAGGGAGGGACTGAAGCTTTCTTT
CSVVGQGGTEAFF
>NA|TRBV12-3/TRBV12-4|few|TRBJ1-5
TGTGCCAGCAGTTTAGCGGCAGCAAATCAGCCCCAGCATTTT
CASSLAAANQPQHF
>NA|TRBV5-1|NA|TRBJ1-2
TGCGCCAGCAGCTCGCCAGGCCTTTGGTACACCTTC
CASSSPGLWYTF
>NA|TRBV12-3/TRBV12-4|NA|TRBJ2-7
TGTGCCAGCAGTTTCCAGGAAATCTCCTACGAGCAGTACTTC
CASSFQEISYEQYF
>NA|TRBV4-1|few|TRBJ2-1
TGCGCCAGCAGCCAAGTGCAAGGACAGCAGTTCTTC
CASSQVQGQQFF
>NA|TRBV20-1|many|TRBJ2-3
TGCAGTGCTAGAGATCTGAGGGGGGGAGGGGATACGCAGTATTTT
CSARDLRGGGDTQYF
>NA|TRBV29-1|few|TRBJ2-5
TGCAGCGCCCATGGTTGGGACTCCCAAGAGACCCAGTACTTC
CSAHGWDSQETQYF
>TRBD2|TRBV4-2|many|TRBJ2-1
TGTGCCAGCAGCCAGTCTCGGGGACTATCCTATGAGCAGTTCTTC
CASSQSRGLSYEQFF
>NA|TRBV14|NA|TRBJ2-7
TGTGCCAGCAGCCAAGTTCCCTCGCGTTCGGACGAGCAGTACTTC
CASSQVPSRSDEQYF
>TRBD2|TRBV4-2|few|TRBJ2-1
TGTGCCAGCAGCCAAGATCCTAGCGGGGGGGCGTTCTACAATGAGCAGTTCTTC
CASSQDPSGGAFYNEQFF
>TRBD2|TRBV20-1|NA|TRBJ2-3
TGCAGTGCTGCAGTAGCGGGCCAGAGTGTTACGCAGTATTTT
CSAAVAGQSVTQYF
>NA|TRBV6-5|many|TRBJ1-3
TGTGCCAGCGCCCCCCTCCCAGGGTCCTCTGGAAACACCATATATTTT
CASAPLPGSSGNTIYF
>NA|TRBV5-5|NA|TRBJ1-3
TGTGCCAGCAGCTTGGGTTCAGCAAACACCATATATTTT
CASSLGSANTIYF
>TRBD1|TRBV6-2/TRBV6-3|NA|TRBJ2-3
TGTGCCAGCAGTCAAGGGGACAGTTCAGATACGCAGTATTTT
CASSQGDSSDTQYF
>NA|TRBV5-1|many|TRBJ2-5
TGCGCCAGCAGCTTGGACCCGGCGGGGCAAGAGACCCAGTACTTC
CASSLDPAGQETQYF
>TRBD1|TRBV4-1|NA|TRBJ1-6
TGCGCCAGCAGCCATGGGACAGGGGGATCACCCCTCCACTTT
CASSHGTGGSPLHF
>NA|TRBV11-2|few|TRBJ2-3
TGTGCCAGCAGCTTTGGGGGAACTGAGGGTGGCACAGATACGCAGTATTTT
CASSFGGTEGGTDTQYF
>TRBD1|TRBV7-2|few|TRBJ2-7
TGTGCCAGCAGTACTTCCCGGACAGGACGCTACGAGCAGTACTTC
CASSTSRTGRYEQYF
>NA|TRBV12-3/TRBV12-4|NA|TRBJ1-1
TGTGCCAGCAGTTTACCCCCGACGGGCCTCATCGTGAACACTGAAGCTTTCTTT
CASSLPPTGLIVNTEAFF
>NA|TRBV7-9|many|TRBJ2-1
TGTGCCAGCAGCCCCGGATTGGTTGAGCAGTTCTTC
CASSPGLVEQFF
>TRBD1|TRBV4-3|few|TRBJ1-1
TGCGCCAGCAGAAAAGACAGGGGGCTTGACACTGAAGCTTTCTTT
CASRKDRGLDTEAFF
>TRBD2|TRBV9|NA|TRBJ2-3
TGTGCCAGCAGCCCCCCACTAGCGGGGGGAACAGATACGCAGTATTTT
CASSPPLAGGTDTQYF
>NA|TRBV14|NA|TRBJ1-1
TGTGCCAGCAGCCAGGGGCGGGCGTACACTGAAGCTTTCTTT
CASSQGRAYTEAFF
>NA|TRBV28|few|TRBJ1-3
TGTGCCAGCAGTTACAGAAGCACCATATATTTT
CASSYRSTIYF
>TRBD1|TRBV5-1|few|TRBJ2-2
TGCGCCAGCAGATCAGGGGGTAGGGACACCGGGGAGCTGTTTTTT
CASRSGGRDTGELFF
>TRBD1|TRBV6-5|few|TRBJ2-1
TGTGCCAGCAGTCCGTACTTGGACGGGACAGGAGACTCCTACAATGAGCAGTTCTTC
CASSPYLDGTGDSYNEQFF
>NA|TRBV5-1|NA|TRBJ1-2
TGCGCCAGCAGCACCGTCTGGGGGGCAGGATATGGCTACACCTTC
CASSTVWGAGYGYTF
>NA|TRBV7-2|NA|TRBJ1-2
TGTGCCAGCAGCTCATTAGGCAGGACCCAGGCCCGAGGCTACACCTTC
CASSSLGRTQARGYTF
>NA|TRBV5-1|NA|TRBJ1-2
TGCGCCAGCAGCTTGTCCGTGCCGGATAGCTACACCTTC
CASSLSVPDSYTF
>NA|TRBV29-1|NA|TRBJ1-2
TGCAGCGTTCCCAGGAGGAGTCCTTATGGCTACACCTTC
CSVPRRSPYGYTF
>NA|TRBV12-3/TRBV12-4|NA|TRBJ2-5
TGTGCCAGCAGTTTAGAGGGCCCCGTGATAAAGACCCAGTACTTC
CASSLEGPVIKTQYF
>NA|TRBV15|NA|TRBJ2-5
TGTGCCACCAGCAGAGGCGGTGGGGCCCAAGAGACCCAGTACTTC
CATSRGGGAQETQYF
>NA|TRBV20-1|few|TRBJ2-3
TGCAGTGCTAGAGTCTTGGGGGATACGCAGTATTTT
CSARVLGDTQYF
>NA|TRBV28|few|TRBJ2-7
TGTGCCAGCAGTTTACGGAGGGGGTCCTACGAGCAGTACTTC
CASSLRRGSYEQYF